The clone carrying this T cell receptor (beta chain) appeared a single time. Between the trimmed V and J ends, which lost 3 bases and 5 bases, there was a span of 4 bases. In germline, CDR1 is MNHEY, CDR2 SVGAGI. The CDR3 totals 11 residues. The data stem from a study of blood T cell repertoires in COVID-19. Study-level background: Spain, Italy and the United States supplied samples that represented acute and convalescent COVID-19. PBMCs, B-cell-depleted T cells, or T cells were the source of the cDNA or gDNA that made up the material.

In the authors' methods: Nucleated cell number was recorded as an estimate derived from reference gene primer amplification. Assay used: immunoSEQ multiplex PCR; TCRdb lists only in-frame clones, some missing. V, J and clone size reflect that table, while D and trimming were determined from the DNA. The sample consists of 250,000 or so clones, about 88% of them appearing once. The sequence was collected from a woman in her 70s with active or convalescent COVID-19. Material: peripheral blood. This chain connects TRBV6-5 to TRBJ2-5; no clear D gene. CDR3 sequence: CASSYMETQYF. The CDR3 DNA follows: TGTGCCAGCAGTTATATGGAGACCCAGTACTTC.